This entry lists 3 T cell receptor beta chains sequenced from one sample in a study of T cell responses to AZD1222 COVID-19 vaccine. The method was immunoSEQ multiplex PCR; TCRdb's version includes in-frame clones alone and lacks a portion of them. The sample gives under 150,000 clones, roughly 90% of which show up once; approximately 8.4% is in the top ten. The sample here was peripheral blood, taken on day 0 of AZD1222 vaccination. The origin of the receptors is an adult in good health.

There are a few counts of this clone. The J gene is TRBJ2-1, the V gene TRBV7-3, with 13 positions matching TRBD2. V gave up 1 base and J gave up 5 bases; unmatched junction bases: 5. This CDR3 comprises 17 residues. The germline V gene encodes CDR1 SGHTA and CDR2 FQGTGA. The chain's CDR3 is CASSLRLAGGPNNEQFF. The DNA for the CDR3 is TGTGCCAGCAGCTTAAGACTAGCGGGGGGACCTAACAATGAGCAGTTCTTC.

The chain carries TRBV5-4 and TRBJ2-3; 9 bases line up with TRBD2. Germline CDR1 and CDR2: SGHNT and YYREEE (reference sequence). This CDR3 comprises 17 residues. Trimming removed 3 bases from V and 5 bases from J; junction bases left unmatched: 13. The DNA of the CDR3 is TGTGCCAGCAGCTCCCGACTGGCGGGGGGGAATGTAGATACGCAGTATTTT. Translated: CASSSRLAGGNVDTQYF.

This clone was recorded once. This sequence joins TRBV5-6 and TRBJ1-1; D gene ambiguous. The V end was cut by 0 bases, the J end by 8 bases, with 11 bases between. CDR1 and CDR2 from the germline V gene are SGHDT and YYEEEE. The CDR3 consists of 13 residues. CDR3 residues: CASSLGSEEEAFF. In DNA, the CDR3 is TGTGCCAGCAGCTTGGGCTCAGAGGAAGAAGCTTTCTTT.